The source of this T cell receptor beta chain is a study of T-cell memory formation after mild COVID-19. Study in general: In these data, TCR clusters were largely donor specific. General study results and limits: CD4+ contracting clones were found mainly in CM and EM, and CD8+ ones in EMRA.

Details on this clonotype: As yet, its antigen is unknown.

Germline assignment: CDR1 SGHRS and CDR2 YFSETQ. The CDR3 has 13 residues. The germline V and J ends were trimmed by 0 bases and 6 bases, with 9 bases remaining between them. 5'RACE primed from the constant segment yielded TCR alpha and TCR beta cDNA libraries bearing sample barcodes and UMIs. Each CDR3 protein is one row after TCRdb ran MiXCR on the 5' RACE reads. The sample carries roughly 580,000 distinct CDR3 sequences, around 17% recorded once. The clonotype was recovered from an adult woman who had mild COVID-19 (a few samples of this study predate the infection). Cell type and time point are not known. This chain connects TRBV5-1 to TRBJ1-2; D ambiguous. Sequencing was done on a sample of PBMCs or a T cell subset sorted from them (not recorded which). As DNA, the CDR3 is TGCGCCAGCAGCTTGGTGACGGCTGATGGCTACACCTTC. It codes for CASSLVTADGYTF.